These 19 T cell receptor beta chains share one sample of origin, sequenced in a study of cytomegalovirus exposure and HLA in healthy donors. The PCR employed 60 Vbeta primers together with 13 Jbeta primers. This table comes from immunoSEQ multiplex PCR, and its TCRdb copy is limited to in-frame clones, with some not included. The sample records more than 90,000 clones, about 78% being singletons. Sequenced input: PBMCs. The receptors stem from a woman aged 40 to 50 in good health and CMV-seropositive.

The V gene is TRBV5-1, the J gene TRBJ2-1; 10 bases line up with TRBD2. Per the germline V gene, CDR1 is SGHRS and CDR2 is YFSETQ. V lost 2 bases and J lost 2; bases outside the gene matches: 4. The CDR3 contains 16 residues. The CDR3 loop is CASSLLAGPTYNEQFF. CDR3 nucleotides: TGCGCCAGCAGCTTACTAGCGGGACCAACCTACAATGAGCAGTTCTTC.

CDR3: CAIQPTGYQPQHF. Here the CDR3 DNA reads TGTGCCATCCAACCAACAGGGTATCAGCCCCAGCATTTT. V gene TRBV28 combines with J gene TRBJ1-5; TRBD1 is a possible D gene (6 bases). This CDR3 comprises 13 residues. The germline V gene encodes CDR1 MDHEN and CDR2 SYDVKM. Trimming pared 10 bases from V and 5 bases from J, leaving 15 bases between.

This clone was detected only a few times. The V and J genes are TRBV5-1 and TRBJ2-7, with D possibly being TRBD2 (5 bases). V was clipped by 6 bases and J by 0 bases, with 10 bases between them. Germline values: CDR1 SGHRS, CDR2 YFSETQ. The CDR3 extends over 13 amino acids. CDR3 loop: CASNSGLSYEQYF. CDR3 nucleotide sequence: TGCGCCAGCAATTCAGGACTCTCCTACGAGCAGTACTTC.

V usage is TRBV29-1 and J usage is TRBJ2-2; 12 bases map to TRBD2. The CDR3 totals 13 residues. The V gene end was trimmed by 7 bases and the J gene end by 6 bases; junction bases not matched to a gene: 3. Germline V CDR1 and CDR2: SQVTM, ANQGSEA. CDR3 region: CSATSGRPGELFF. CDR3 nucleotides: TGCAGCGCGACTAGCGGGAGACCCGGGGAGCTGTTTTTT.

The J gene is TRBJ1-3, the V gene TRBV5-4; 7 nucleotides line up with TRBD1. J was trimmed by 4 bases and V by 8 bases; bases with no gene match: 15. The length of the CDR3 is 16 residues. Germline V CDR1 and CDR2: SGHNT, YYREEE (reference sequence). The CDR3 region is CARLDRKAPPGNTIYF. The CDR3 coding sequence is TGTGCCAGATTGGACAGGAAAGCTCCTCCGGGAAACACCATATATTTT.

This clone turned up a few times. The genes are TRBV6-1 and TRBJ2-5, with D uncertain. The J call is uncertain, as TRBJ2-7 better fits the DNA end. This CDR3 has 16 residues. Germline loops: CDR1 MNHNS, CDR2 SASEGT. For the CDR3, the DNA is TGTGCCAGCAGTGAACCTGCCGGGCCCTCTAGCTACGAGCAGTACTTC. This sequence encodes CASSEPAGPSSYEQYF.

This chain uses TRBV14 with TRBJ1-1; perhaps TRBD1 as D (6 bases). V shed 3 bases and J shed 4 bases, with 15 bases lying between them. The germline gives CDR1 SGHDN, CDR2 FVKESK. This CDR3 contains 15 residues. The CDR3 DNA reads TGTGCCAGCAGCCACCTCCAGGGGCAGGGCACTGAAGCTTTCTTT. As protein: CASSHLQGQGTEAFF.

The V and J genes are TRBV5-1 and TRBJ2-5, with D uncertain. Per germline, CDR1 SGHRS and CDR2 YFSETQ. Trimming removed 3 bases from V and 7 bases from J, with 19 bases in between. This CDR3 is built from 15 residues. The CDR3 nucleotides read TGCGCCAGCAGCTCTCTCCCTGGGCAGGCCTTGACCCAGTACTTC. It encodes CASSSLPGQALTQYF.

V gene TRBV7-9 combines with J gene TRBJ2-3; TRBD2 aligns across 12 bases. The CDR3 totals 16 residues. The V segment lost 5 bases and the J segment 4 bases; nucleotides outside the gene matches: 7. CDR1 and CDR2 from the germline V gene are SEHNR and FQNEAQ (reference sequence). The CDR3 DNA is TGTGCCAGCAGCGTGTTACTAGCGGGAGGTTCAGATACGCAGTATTTT. Protein sequence: CASSVLLAGGSDTQYF.

The rearrangement uses TRBV4-1 and TRBJ1-5, with 7 nucleotides matching TRBD1. Germline CDR1 MGHRA, CDR2 YSYEKL. Trimming removed 4 bases from V and 0 bases from J; junction bases left unmatched: 9. The CDR3 covers 17 residues. This CDR3 reads CASSPSGTEFSNQPQHF. The CDR3 coding sequence is TGCGCCAGCAGCCCCTCCGGGACAGAGTTTAGCAATCAGCCCCAGCATTTT.

This sequence joins TRBV5-1 and TRBJ2-5; D gene uncertain. CDR1 and CDR2 (germline): SGHRS, YFSETQ. With 2 bases removed from V and 3 bases from J, the gap between germline ends came to 11 bases. The CDR3 runs to 14 residues. The DNA of the CDR3 is TGCGCCAGCAGCTTTTCCGCCGGAGAAGAGACCCAGTACTTC. Residues: CASSFSAGEETQYF.

CDR3 amino acids: CASRDTTSYEQYF. The CDR3 DNA reads as TGTGCCAGCAGGGATACCACTAGCTACGAGCAGTACTTC. The chain has TRBV6-5 and TRBJ2-7, with D perhaps TRBD2 (5 bases). Germline CDR1 and CDR2: MNHEY and SVGAGI. The CDR3 extends over 13 amino acids. The germline V and J ends were trimmed by 6 bases and 3 bases, with 12 bases remaining between them.

DNA for the CDR3: TGTGCCACCAGCAAAGGACTAGGGCGAAACAATGAGCAGTTCTTC. Translating it yields CATSKGLGRNNEQFF. The rearrangement uses TRBV15 and TRBJ2-1; 7 bases match TRBD2. Losses at the gene ends were 4 bases for V and 5 bases for J; bases not matched to a gene: 8. CDR3 length: 15 residues. In germline, CDR1 is LNHNV, CDR2 YYDKDF (reference sequence).

CDR3 bases: TGTGCCAGCAGTCCATGGACTAGCGGAAGCTCCTACGAGCAGTACTTC. Amino acid sequence: CASSPWTSGSSYEQYF. V is TRBV2 and J is TRBJ2-7; 10 bases are a match to TRBD2. Germline CDR1 is SNHLY and CDR2 is FYNNEI. The CDR3 covers 16 residues. J gave up 0 bases and V 5 bases, and 7 bases lay outside the gene matches.

This sequence joins TRBV13 and TRBJ1-6; 7 nucleotides match TRBD1. V shed 8 bases and J 6 bases; nucleotides not matched to a gene: 10. CDR1 and CDR2 from the germline V gene are PRHDT and FYEKMQ (reference sequence). This CDR3 comprises 15 residues. The CDR3 loop is CASSFNRGPNSPLHF. CDR3 DNA sequence: TGTGCCAGCTCTTTTAACAGGGGACCTAATTCACCCCTCCACTTT.

V is TRBV29-1 and J is TRBJ2-6; no definite D call. V lost 5 bases, J lost 1 base, and 3 bases lay in between. CDR1 is SQVTM, CDR2 ANQGSEA, per germline. This CDR3 contains 12 residues. The CDR3 region is CSVQSGANVLTF. The DNA for the CDR3 is TGCAGCGTTCAATCTGGGGCCAACGTCCTGACTTTC.

The V call is TRBV11-2, the J call TRBJ2-3; D remains ambiguous. The CDR3 is 16 amino acids. Deletions cut 3 bases from V and 0 bases from J, with 13 bases between. The germline V gene encodes CDR1 SGHAT and CDR2 FQNNGV. CDR3 sequence: CASSFRSDSSTDTQYF. The CDR3 nucleotides read TGTGCCAGCAGCTTCAGATCTGACTCTAGCACAGATACGCAGTATTTT.

Concerning this clone: The same CDR3 arises from other DNA sequences in this sample as well. The chain couples TRBV6-1 to TRBJ1-3; weak D call: TRBD1 (6 bases). The CDR3 covers 14 residues. V was trimmed by 2 bases and J by 2 bases, leaving 7 bases between them. Germline V CDR1 and CDR2: MNHNS, SASEGT. The CDR3 sequence: CASSEQGTGNTIYF. Here the CDR3 DNA reads TGTGCCAGCAGTGAACAGGGGACTGGAAACACCATATATTTT.

This chain joins TRBV28 and TRBJ1-1, with 7 bases lining up with TRBD1. The CDR3 is made up of 14 amino acids. The ends lost 0 bases at V and 4 bases at J; junction bases unmatched: 2. Germline-derived CDR1 and CDR2 are MDHEN and SYDVKM. The CDR3 here is CASSLWAGGTEAFF. CDR3 sequence (DNA): TGTGCCAGCAGTTTATGGGCAGGGGGCACTGAAGCTTTCTTT.